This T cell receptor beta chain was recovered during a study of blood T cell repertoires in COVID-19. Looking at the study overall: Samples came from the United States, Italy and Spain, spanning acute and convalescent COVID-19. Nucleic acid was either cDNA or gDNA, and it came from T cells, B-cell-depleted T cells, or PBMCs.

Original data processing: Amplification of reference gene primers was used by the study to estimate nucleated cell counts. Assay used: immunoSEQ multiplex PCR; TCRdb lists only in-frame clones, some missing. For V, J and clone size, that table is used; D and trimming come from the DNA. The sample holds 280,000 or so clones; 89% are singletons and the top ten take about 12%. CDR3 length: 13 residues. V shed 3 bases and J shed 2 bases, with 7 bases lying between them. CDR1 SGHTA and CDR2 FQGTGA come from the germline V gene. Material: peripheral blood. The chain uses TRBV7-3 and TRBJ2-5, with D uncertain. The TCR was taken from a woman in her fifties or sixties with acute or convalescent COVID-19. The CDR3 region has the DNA TGTGCCAGCAGCTTCTACGGGCAAGAGACCCAGTACTTC. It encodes CASSFYGQETQYF.